This T cell receptor (beta chain) originates from a study of PD-1 blockade in classical Hodgkin lymphoma. Study observations and caveats: It was reported that newly diagnosed patients had less baseline TCR diversity than healthy donors. CD4+ but not CD8+ TCR diversity rose significantly by C4D1. What caused the repertoire differences, perhaps disease activity or prior therapy, remains undefined. The study found complete responders had baseline diversity similar to newly diagnosed patients.

V lost 10 bases to trimming and J lost 4 bases, with 20 bases between them. The CDR3 is made up of 15 amino acids. Germline loops: CDR1 MNHNY, CDR2 SVGAGI (reference sequence). All patients experienced relapse after autologous stem cell transplantation, and brentuximab vedotin exposure was variable. Of note for this clone: The target antigen is unknown.

Sequenced by immunoSEQ multiplex PCR; TCRdb stores in-frame clones only, minus some. In the table there are around 20,000 clones, around 80% of which are singletons. The chain couples TRBV6-6 to TRBJ1-3, with D unclear. This TCR was recovered from a human donor with classical Hodgkin lymphoma. Sequenced material: peripheral blood mononuclear cells (PBMCs), taken before the second cycle of nivolumab. Written as DNA, the CDR3 is TGTGCCACCCAGGAGGGTACTACTTGGGGAAACACCATATATTTT. Amino acid sequence: CATQEGTTWGNTIYF.